Below are 9 T cell receptor beta chains sequenced from a single sample in a study of radiotherapy plus CTLA-4 blockade in lung cancer. Produced via immunoSEQ multiplex PCR; TCRdb's table is partial and in-frame only. The table lists 25,000 to 40,000 clones, over 60% of them singletons. The source material was peripheral blood, sampled from a patient treated with radiotherapy plus ipilimumab. Source of these receptors: a human donor with non-small cell lung cancer whose response to radiotherapy plus ipilimumab could not be evaluated.

This clone is medium-sized within its sample. The V call is TRBV5-6, the J call TRBJ2-7, with D perhaps matching TRBD2 (5 bases). The CDR3 spans 12 residues. The V and J ends lost 0 bases and 5 bases respectively, with 6 bases between them. Germline V gene sequence: CDR1 SGHDT, CDR2 YYEEEE. The CDR3 DNA sequence: TGTGCCAGCAGCTTGGTCGGGGACGAGCAGTACTTC. As protein: CASSLVGDEQYF.

This clone has only a few counts. This chain uses TRBV4-2 with TRBJ2-5; 7 bases fit TRBD2. V gave up 1 base and J gave up 4 bases; unmatched junction bases: 3. Germline V gene sequence: CDR1 LGHNA, CDR2 YNFKEQ. The CDR3 length is 14 residues. The CDR3 DNA reads as TGTGCCAGCAGCCAAGGTGGCGGGGGAGAGACCCAGTACTTC. Its protein is CASSQGGGGETQYF.

The chain uses TRBV6-5 and TRBJ1-4; TRBD1 agrees at 8 bases. The CDR3 is made up of 15 amino acids. Per the germline V gene, CDR1 is MNHEY and CDR2 is SVGAGI. The V segment lost 5 bases and the J segment 7 bases; nucleotides outside the gene matches: 9. CDR3: CASSKRQGTGEKLFF. The CDR3 DNA is TGTGCCAGCAGTAAGCGACAGGGGACTGGTGAAAAACTGTTTTTT.

This chain connects TRBV9 to TRBJ2-7; D ambiguous. The CDR3 extends over 14 amino acids. Germline V gene sequence: CDR1 SGDLS, CDR2 YYNGEE. Between the trimmed V and J ends, which lost 4 bases and 6 bases, there was a span of 17 bases. CDR3 DNA sequence: TGTGCCAGCAGCCAAAGTGCGGTCCGCGGCGAGCAGTACTTC. It translates to CASSQSAVRGEQYF.

This rearrangement joins TRBV5-1 to TRBJ2-3; TRBD2 aligns across 10 bases. Germline V gives CDR1 SGHRS, CDR2 YFSETQ. Germline trimming cut 3 bases from V and 2 bases from J; bases unmatched to any gene: 6. CDR3 length equals 16 residues. CDR3 in amino acids: CASSSGLAENTDTQYF. The DNA for the CDR3 is TGCGCCAGCAGCTCCGGACTAGCGGAGAACACAGATACGCAGTATTTT.

The chain is built from TRBV7-9 and TRBJ2-7; 9 positions agree with TRBD1. Germline V gene sequence: CDR1 SEHNR, CDR2 FQNEAQ (reference sequence). This CDR3 contains 13 residues. The V segment lost 4 bases and the J segment 4 bases; nucleotides outside the gene matches: 2. The CDR3 sequence: CASSSDRGYEQYF. The CDR3 DNA follows: TGTGCCAGCAGCTCGGACAGGGGTTACGAGCAGTACTTC.

This clone showed up just a few times. V usage is TRBV9 and J usage is TRBJ2-7; TRBD2 agrees at 7 bases. The V gene end was trimmed by 7 bases and the J gene end by 5 bases; junction bases not matched to a gene: 12. The germline V gene encodes CDR1 SGDLS and CDR2 YYNGEE. The CDR3 consists of 14 residues. In DNA, the CDR3 is TGTGCCAGCGGCAAAGCGGGATTCGCCCACGAGCAGTACTTC. Protein sequence: CASGKAGFAHEQYF. Looking up the rest from reference TRBV9 and TRBJ2-7 gives the full variable domain: DSGVTQTPKHLITATGQRVTLRCSPRSGDLSVYWYQQSLDQGLQFLIQYYNGEERAKGNILERFSAQQFPDLHSELNLSSLELGDSALYFCASGKAGFAHEQYFGPGTRLTVT.

CDR3 DNA: TGTGCCAGCAGCTTTTCCAGGCGTATCTATAGCAATCAGCCCCAGCATTTT. Its protein is CASSFSRRIYSNQPQHF. This rearrangement joins TRBV12-1 to TRBJ1-5; no check of the table's D call, TRBD1, against the DNA was made. TRBV12-1 is an annotated pseudogene. This CDR3 has 17 residues.

CDR3 sequence: CASSPRAGLHTDTQYF. The CDR3 DNA is TGTGCCAGCAGTCCACGAGCGGGTCTCCACACAGATACGCAGTATTTT. V usage is TRBV27 and J usage is TRBJ2-3; D is possibly TRBD2 (6 bases). This CDR3 has 16 amino acids. The germline V gene encodes CDR1 MNHEY and CDR2 SMNVEV (reference sequence). V dropped 5 bases and J dropped 2 bases, with 17 bases sitting between them.